These T cell receptor beta chains were read from a single sample in a study of blood T cell repertoires in COVID-19. Libraries were prepared by immunoSEQ multiplex PCR; TCRdb keeps only in-frame clonotypes and omits some of them. In the table there are some 340,000 clones, approximately 81% of which are singletons. The sequencing input was peripheral blood. These receptors were taken from a woman younger than 30 with acute or convalescent COVID-19. Each CDR3 is given without its conserved first and last residue. Each record gives: V gene, clone size, CDR3 protein. Size is omitted from some rows. Given values are once, few, many or a class for expanded clones.

TRBV7-9	few	ASSPEQPLRLYEQY
TRBV5-5	-	ASSSGQGDEKLF
TRBV5-1	-	ASSFSGTGADTQY
TRBV9	-	ASSVDFSSYNEQF
TRBV6-5	-	ASSPRETYEQY
TRBV6-5	-	ASSTRTGSNQPQH
TRBV30	-	AWKSAGSGNTIY
TRBV4-2	-	ASRYLPGLEGEDTQY
TRBV7-3	-	ASSAGGELF
TRBV5-4	-	ASSFRRASSYNEQF
TRBV5-1	-	ASSTQGLYTDTQY
TRBV2	-	ASSEEDPRKKLF
TRBV9	few	ASRGQGDLNSPLH
TRBV11-2	once	ASSLDLLFAGTQY
TRBV2	-	ASSGYGYT
TRBV7-3	-	ASSPDSMLGYT
TRBV27	-	ASTRDGGAGANVLT
TRBV11-2	-	ASSLGVAGGRNIQY
TRBV4-1	-	ASSQAANYGYT
TRBV29-1	-	SVVEGRALREQF
TRBV13	-	ASSFGTISTDTQY
TRBV6-6	-	ASIPGEGDYGYT
TRBV11-1	-	ASSLLAGGPDTQY
TRBV7-2	-	ASSLEWGLAVDYEQY
TRBV5-4	-	ASSLAGAQLRYT
TRBV10-2	-	ASRELAGGDEQF
TRBV6-5	-	ASSLPRGGPETQY
TRBV7-8	-	ASSLTAINTEAF
TRBV5-4	few	ASRRQGAIDTQY
TRBV19	-	ASSPLGDGGIEEQY
TRBV9	-	ASSTGLGYT
TRBV5-6	-	ASRAGTTFPYEQY
TRBV10-3	-	AIRDRGTHYEQY
TRBV15	-	ATSRERGSTVSSYEQY
TRBV2	-	ASSGLAGGSSYNEQF
TRBV19	-	ASSIVGSRAYGYT
TRBV10-3	-	AIRDSSANTEAF
TRBV6-1	few	ASSEPILAGEDNEQF
TRBV7-9	-	ASSSTPQAYEQY
TRBV28	many	ASSLWDRATEAF
TRBV6-5	-	ASSRPGTLTEAF
TRBV5-4	few	ASSSTGGAYEQY
TRBV5-6	-	ASSIHQGTTWNEQF
TRBV19	-	ASSLAKQWAGGRVTQY
TRBV27	-	ASSYQGAGQPQH
TRBV28	-	ASSSQTGVGEQY
TRBV29-1	-	SVEGAESQETQY
TRBV29-1	-	SVEDSGMRAF
TRBV24-1	few	ATSDGGFRVNEQF
TRBV6-5	-	ASKTMSYNSPLH
TRBV19	-	ASSILTSGRAYEQY
TRBV2	-	ASQGLAGGPQETQY
TRBV18	-	ASSPRPPGQNTEAF
TRBV19	few	ASSGTGKSPLH
TRBV6-2/TRBV6-3	-	ASSYSTEGQEQF